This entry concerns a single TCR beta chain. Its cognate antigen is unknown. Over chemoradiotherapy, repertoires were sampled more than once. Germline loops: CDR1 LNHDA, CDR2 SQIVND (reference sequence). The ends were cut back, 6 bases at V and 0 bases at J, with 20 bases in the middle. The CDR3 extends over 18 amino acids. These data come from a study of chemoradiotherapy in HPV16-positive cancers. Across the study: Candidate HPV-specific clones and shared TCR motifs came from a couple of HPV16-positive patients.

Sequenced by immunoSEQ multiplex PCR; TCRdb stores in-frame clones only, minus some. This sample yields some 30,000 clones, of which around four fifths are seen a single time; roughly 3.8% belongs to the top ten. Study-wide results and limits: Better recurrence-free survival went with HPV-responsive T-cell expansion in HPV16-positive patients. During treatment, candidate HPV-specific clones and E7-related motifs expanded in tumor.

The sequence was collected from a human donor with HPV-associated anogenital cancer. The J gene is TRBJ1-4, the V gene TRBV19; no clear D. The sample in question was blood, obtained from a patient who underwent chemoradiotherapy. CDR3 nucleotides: TGTGCCAGTAGCGCACGAAGAGGAGTCAGGTCAACTAATGAAAAACTGTTTTTT. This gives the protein CASSARRGVRSTNEKLFF.